This T cell receptor beta chain was identified in a study of cytomegalovirus exposure and HLA in healthy donors. In the case of this clone: Its antigen is unidentified.

The study's findings and limits: Most of the TCR beta V segments (in an earlier analysis) were productive either about 87% or about 30% of the time. Specificity for CMV antigens was confirmed in vitro for a few of the CMV-associated chains.

PCR involved 60 Vbeta and 13 Jbeta primers. Clones were sequenced by immunoSEQ multiplex PCR, and TCRdb holds only the in-frame ones, with some missing. The table has under 200,000 clones, almost 80% seen once. In germline, CDR1 is LNHDA, CDR2 SQIVND (reference sequence). CDR3 size: 16 residues. V dropped 7 bases and J dropped 1; count of bases not matched to a gene: 9. This TCR came from a man under 40 in good health and CMV-seronegative. The sample taken for sequencing was PBMCs. V gene TRBV19 combines with J gene TRBJ2-5, with 10 bases lining up with TRBD1. The DNA for the CDR3 is TGTGCCAGTAAAGTCTCGTGGACAGGGGGCCAAGAGACCCAGTACTTC. Amino acid sequence: CASKVSWTGGQETQYF.